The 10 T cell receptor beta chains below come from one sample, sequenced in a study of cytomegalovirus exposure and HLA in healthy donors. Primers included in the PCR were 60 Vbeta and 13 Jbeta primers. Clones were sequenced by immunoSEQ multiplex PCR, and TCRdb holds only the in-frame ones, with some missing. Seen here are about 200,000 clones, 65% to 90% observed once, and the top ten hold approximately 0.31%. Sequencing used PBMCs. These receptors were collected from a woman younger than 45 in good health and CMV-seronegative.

The DNA of the CDR3 is TGCGCCAGCAGCCCCCTAGGTCACGGGGAGCTGTTTTTT. This gives the protein CASSPLGHGELFF. The chain joins TRBV5-1 to TRBJ2-2; no clear D gene. The CDR3 extends over 13 amino acids. Germline CDR1 and CDR2: SGHRS and YFSETQ. V gave up 4 bases and J gave up 7 bases, with 11 bases separating them.

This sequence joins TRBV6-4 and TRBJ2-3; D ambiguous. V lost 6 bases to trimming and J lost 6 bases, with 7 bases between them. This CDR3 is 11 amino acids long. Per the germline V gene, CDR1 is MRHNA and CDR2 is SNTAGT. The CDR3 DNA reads TGTGCCAGCAGGGTCAGGGATACGCAGTATTTT. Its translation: CASRVRDTQYF.

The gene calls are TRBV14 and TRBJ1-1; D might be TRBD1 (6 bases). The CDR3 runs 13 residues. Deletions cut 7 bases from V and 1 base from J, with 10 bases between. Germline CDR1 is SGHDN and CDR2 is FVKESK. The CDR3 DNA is TGTGCCAGCAACCAGGACAGGAACACTGAAGCTTTCTTT. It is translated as CASNQDRNTEAFF. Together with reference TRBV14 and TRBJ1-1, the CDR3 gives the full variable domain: EAGVTQFPSHSVIEKGQTVTLRCDPISGHDNLYWYRRVMGKEIKFLLHFVKESKQDESGMPNNRFLAERTGGTYSTLKVQPAELEDSGVYFCASNQDRNTEAFFGQGTRLTVV.

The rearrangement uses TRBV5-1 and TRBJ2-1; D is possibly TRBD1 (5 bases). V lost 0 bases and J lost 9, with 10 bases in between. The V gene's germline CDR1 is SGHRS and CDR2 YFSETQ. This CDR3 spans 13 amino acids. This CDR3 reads CASSLAQGTEQFF. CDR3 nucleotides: TGCGCCAGCAGCTTGGCCCAGGGAACTGAGCAGTTCTTC. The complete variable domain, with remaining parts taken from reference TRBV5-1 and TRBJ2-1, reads KAGVTQTPRYLIKTRGQQVTLSCSPISGHRSVSWYQQTPGQGLQFLFEYFSETQRNKGNFPGRFSGRQFSNSRSEMNVSTLELGDSALYLCASSLAQGTEQFFGPGTRLTVL.

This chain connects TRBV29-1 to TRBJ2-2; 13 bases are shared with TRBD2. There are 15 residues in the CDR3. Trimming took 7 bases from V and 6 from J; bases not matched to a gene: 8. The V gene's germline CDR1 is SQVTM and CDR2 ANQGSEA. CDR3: CSGRLAGGAAGELFF. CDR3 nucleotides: TGCAGCGGCCGACTAGCGGGAGGTGCCGCCGGGGAGCTGTTTTTT.

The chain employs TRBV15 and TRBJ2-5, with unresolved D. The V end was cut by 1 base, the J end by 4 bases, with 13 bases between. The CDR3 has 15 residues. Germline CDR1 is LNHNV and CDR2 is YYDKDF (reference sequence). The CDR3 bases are TGTGCCACCAGCAGAGTTCTTACATCGGGAGAGACCCAGTACTTC. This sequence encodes CATSRVLTSGETQYF. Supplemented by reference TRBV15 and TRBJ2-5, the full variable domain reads DAMVIQNPRYQVTQFGKPVTLSCSQTLNHNVMYWYQQKSSQAPKLLFHYYDKDFNNEADTPDNFQSRRPNTSFCFLDIRSPGLGDTAMYLCATSRVLTSGETQYFGPGTRLLVL.

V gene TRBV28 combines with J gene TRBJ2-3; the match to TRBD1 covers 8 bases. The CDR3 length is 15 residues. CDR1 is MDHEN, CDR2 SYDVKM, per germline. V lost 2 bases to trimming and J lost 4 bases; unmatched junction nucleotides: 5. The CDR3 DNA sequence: TGTGCCAGCAGTTTAGGACAGGGTCGTGCAGATACGCAGTATTTT. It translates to CASSLGQGRADTQYF.

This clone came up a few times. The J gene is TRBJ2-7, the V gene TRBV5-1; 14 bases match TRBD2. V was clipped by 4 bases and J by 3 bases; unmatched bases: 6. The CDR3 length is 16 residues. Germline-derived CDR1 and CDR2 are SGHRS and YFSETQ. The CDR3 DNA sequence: TGCGCCAGCAGCCCCAACGGACTAGCGGGGGGCTACGAGCAGTACTTC. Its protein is CASSPNGLAGGYEQYF.

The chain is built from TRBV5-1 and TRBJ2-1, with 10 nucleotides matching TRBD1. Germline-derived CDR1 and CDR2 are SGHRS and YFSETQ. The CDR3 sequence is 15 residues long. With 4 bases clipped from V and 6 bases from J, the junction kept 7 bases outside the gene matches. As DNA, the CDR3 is TGCGCCAGCAGCCACGACAGGACAGGGGGCAATGAGCAGTTCTTC. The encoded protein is CASSHDRTGGNEQFF.

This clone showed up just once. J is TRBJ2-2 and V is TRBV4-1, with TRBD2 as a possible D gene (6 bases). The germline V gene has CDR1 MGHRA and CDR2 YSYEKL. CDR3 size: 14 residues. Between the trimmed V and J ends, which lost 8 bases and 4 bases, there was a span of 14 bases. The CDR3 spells CASRERIITGELFF. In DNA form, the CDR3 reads TGCGCCAGCCGGGAGCGTATTATCACCGGGGAGCTGTTTTTT.